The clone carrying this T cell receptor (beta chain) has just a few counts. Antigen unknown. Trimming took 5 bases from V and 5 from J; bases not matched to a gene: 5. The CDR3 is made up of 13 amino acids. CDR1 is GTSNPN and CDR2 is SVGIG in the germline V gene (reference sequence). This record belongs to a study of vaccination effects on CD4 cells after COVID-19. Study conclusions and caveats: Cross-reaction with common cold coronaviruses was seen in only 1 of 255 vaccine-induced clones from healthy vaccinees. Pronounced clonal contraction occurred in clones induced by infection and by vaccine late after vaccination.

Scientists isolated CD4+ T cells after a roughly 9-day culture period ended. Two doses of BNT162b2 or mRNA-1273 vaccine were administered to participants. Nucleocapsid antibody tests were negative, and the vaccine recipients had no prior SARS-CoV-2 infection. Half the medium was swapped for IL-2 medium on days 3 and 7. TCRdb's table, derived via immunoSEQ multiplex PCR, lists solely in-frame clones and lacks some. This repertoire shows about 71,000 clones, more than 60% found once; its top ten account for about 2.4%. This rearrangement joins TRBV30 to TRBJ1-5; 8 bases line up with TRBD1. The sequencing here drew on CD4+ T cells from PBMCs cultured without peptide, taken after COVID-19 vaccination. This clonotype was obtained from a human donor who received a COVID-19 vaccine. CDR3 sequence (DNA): TGTGCCTGGTCGACACAGGGGGATCAGCCCCAGCATTTT. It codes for CAWSTQGDQPQHF.